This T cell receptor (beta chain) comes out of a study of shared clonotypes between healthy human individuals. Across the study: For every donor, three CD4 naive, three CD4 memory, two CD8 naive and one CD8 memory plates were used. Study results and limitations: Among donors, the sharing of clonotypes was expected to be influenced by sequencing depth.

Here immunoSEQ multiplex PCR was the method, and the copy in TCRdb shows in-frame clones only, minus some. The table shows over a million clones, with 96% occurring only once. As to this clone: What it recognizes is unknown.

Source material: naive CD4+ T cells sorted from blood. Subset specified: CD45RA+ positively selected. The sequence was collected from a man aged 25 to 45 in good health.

DNA for the CDR3: TGTGCCAGCAGCCGGAATAATGAAAAACTGTTTTTT. Translating it yields CASSRNNEKLFF. This chain links TRBV11-2 with TRBJ1-4; unclear D gene. Germline values: CDR1 SGHAT, CDR2 FQNNGV. Trimming left V 5 bases short and J 4 bases short, with 5 bases between. The CDR3 runs to 12 residues.